The rows below give T cell receptor beta chains drawn from one sample of a study of T-cell memory formation after mild COVID-19. TCRdb fed the 5' RACE reads into MiXCR, producing one record per CDR3 protein. The sample shows 150,000 to 200,000 distinct CDR3 sequences, 20% to 25% of them seen only once. Sequencing was carried out using PBMCs or a T cell subset sorted from them (not recorded which). The receptor set was obtained from an adult woman who had mild COVID-19 (a few samples of this study predate the infection). Cell type and time point are not known. The CDR3 runs from the conserved cysteine through the conserved F or W. The order of the fields is V gene, clone size, D gene, J gene, CDR3 DNA, CDR3 protein. D genes are given only for firm matches. Clone size is not always given. Where it is, it says once, few, many or a class for expanded clones.

TRBV28	-	-	TRBJ1-4	TGTGCCAGCAGTACATCTCGGACAGCTAATGAAAAACTGTTTTTT	CASSTSRTANEKLFF
TRBV7-9	few	-	TRBJ2-7	TGTGCCAGCAGCCCGCATGGGGGGTACGAGCAGTACTTC	CASSPHGGYEQYF
TRBV12-3/TRBV12-4	few	TRBD2	TRBJ2-1	TGTGCCAGCAGTGCTAGCGGACCATACAATGAGCAGTTCTTC	CASSASGPYNEQFF
TRBV7-9	few	-	TRBJ2-1	TGTGCCAGCAGCTTGACTCCAGAGCAGTTCTTC	CASSLTPEQFF
TRBV7-9	-	-	TRBJ2-1	TGTGCCAGCAGCTTAGGACCCGGGTTCACCTACAATGAGCAGTTCTTC	CASSLGPGFTYNEQFF
TRBV7-8	few	-	TRBJ2-7	TGTGCCAGCAGCTTAGCAGGGTCGGACGAGCAGTACTTC	CASSLAGSDEQYF
TRBV7-6	-	TRBD1	TRBJ2-1	TGTGCCAGCAGCCAGGACAGGGGCCAGGTAGAGCAGTTCTTC	CASSQDRGQVEQFF
TRBV7-9	few	-	TRBJ2-7	TGTGCCAGCAGCTTCACAAACGAGTCGCCGTACGAGCAGTACTTC	CASSFTNESPYEQYF
TRBV12-5	-	-	TRBJ1-5	TGTGCTAGTGCCGACAATCGGTGGCAGCCCCAGCATTTT	CASADNRWQPQHF
TRBV5-1	-	-	TRBJ2-5	TGCGCCAGCAGACCAACAGGGTACCAAGAGACCCAGTACTTC	CASRPTGYQETQYF
TRBV4-3	many	-	TRBJ1-6	TGCGCCAGCAGCCAAGATCAAAGAGACAGTTCACCCCTCCACTTT	CASSQDQRDSSPLHF
TRBV27	few	TRBD2	TRBJ2-7	TGTGCCAGCAGTTTGGCGCGGGGGGAAGGCTACGAGCAGTACTTC	CASSLARGEGYEQYF
TRBV3-1	-	TRBD2	TRBJ2-5	TGTGCCAGCAGCCAAGATCCGGGAGGGCCGCGGGAGACCCAGTACTTC	CASSQDPGGPRETQYF
TRBV29-1	-	TRBD1	TRBJ1-2	TGCAGCGCTGGACAGGTATACGACTATGGCTACACCTTC	CSAGQVYDYGYTF
TRBV20-1	once	-	TRBJ2-1	TGCAGTGCCATCTGGAACCTCTACAATGAGCAGTTCTTC	CSAIWNLYNEQFF
TRBV20-1	-	TRBD2	TRBJ2-7	TGCAGTGCTAGAGCTGGGGTGACTAGCGGGAGTGGGGAGGAGCAGTACTTC	CSARAGVTSGSGEEQYF
TRBV6-6	-	TRBD1	TRBJ1-1	TGTGCCAGCAGTTTGACAGGGCTGGAGGAGGACACTGAAGCTTTCTTT	CASSLTGLEEDTEAFF
TRBV6-5	few	-	TRBJ2-7	TGTGCCAGCAGTTCCCCGCGATCAGACAGAACCTACGAGCAGTACTTC	CASSSPRSDRTYEQYF
TRBV7-9	-	-	TRBJ2-1	TGTGCCAGCAGCCCCCCGAACAGGAGAACCTACAATGAGCAGTTCTTC	CASSPPNRRTYNEQFF
TRBV7-9	-	TRBD2	TRBJ2-7	TGTGCCAGCAGCTTAGGGGGCGGGAGCTCCTACGAGCAGTACTTC	CASSLGGGSSYEQYF
TRBV29-1	-	-	TRBJ2-1	TGCAGCGTCGGAATATTCTCCGGTGGCAATGAGCAGTTCTTC	CSVGIFSGGNEQFF
TRBV12-3/TRBV12-4	-	TRBD2	TRBJ2-7	TGTGCCAGCAGTTCGGGGACTAGCGGTTCCGCCTACGAGCAGTACTTC	CASSSGTSGSAYEQYF
TRBV19	few	TRBD1	TRBJ1-5	TGTGCCAGTAGTATTGACGGACAGGGCAACTATCAGCCCCAGCATTTT	CASSIDGQGNYQPQHF
TRBV9	few	-	TRBJ2-1	TGTGCCAGCAGCCCAACCGGGGGAGTCTACAATGAGCAGTTCTTC	CASSPTGGVYNEQFF
TRBV12-3/TRBV12-4	-	-	TRBJ2-3	TGTGCCAGCAGTTTACAGGAGTCAGAGTCAGATACGCAGTATTTT	CASSLQESESDTQYF
TRBV12-3/TRBV12-4	-	-	TRBJ2-1	TGTGCCAGCAGTTGGGGCTCGAGGAAGTACAATGAGCAGTTCTTC	CASSWGSRKYNEQFF
TRBV4-1	-	-	TRBJ1-1	TGCGCCAGCAGCCACCGAATAGGATCAGGGGAAGGCGTCACTGAAGCTTTCTTT	CASSHRIGSGEGVTEAFF
TRBV24-1	few	-	TRBJ1-5	TGTGCCACCAGTGATGAGGCGGGCAATCAGCCCCAGCATTTT	CATSDEAGNQPQHF
TRBV20-1	-	-	TRBJ2-7	TGCAGTGCTAGAGAACCGGGGTACGAGCAGTACTTC	CSAREPGYEQYF
TRBV20-1	-	-	TRBJ1-1	TGCAACCTTCTCCCTACCTACACTGAAGCTTTCTTT	CNLLPTYTEAFF
TRBV19	-	-	TRBJ1-2	TGTGCCAGTAGTATAAGCGGAGCCAACTATGGCTACACCTTC	CASSISGANYGYTF
TRBV29-1	-	-	TRBJ2-5	TGCAGCGTTTCCTGGATGATTGACGGCCAAGAGACCCAGTACTTC	CSVSWMIDGQETQYF
TRBV24-1	few	-	TRBJ2-5	TGTGCCACCAGTGATTTGCCATCTGGAGAGACCCAGTACTTC	CATSDLPSGETQYF
TRBV7-8	few	-	TRBJ1-5	TGTGCCAGCAGCTTAGGGGATAACTGGGGGCCTCAGCCCCAGCATTTT	CASSLGDNWGPQPQHF
TRBV27	few	-	TRBJ2-7	TGTGCCAGCAGTACCGATTCCGGCGAGCAGTACTTC	CASSTDSGEQYF
TRBV4-1	-	TRBD2	TRBJ2-1	TGCGCCAGCAGCCAATCCAGCGGGGGGGCGCATGAGCAGTTCTTC	CASSQSSGGAHEQFF
TRBV4-1	few	-	TRBJ1-5	TGCGCCAGCAGCCACGGGGGTAGCAATCAGCCCCAGCATTTT	CASSHGGSNQPQHF
TRBV13	-	-	TRBJ2-6	TGTGCCAGCAGCACAAGGACACCTAGCTCTGGGGCCAACGTCCTGACTTTC	CASSTRTPSSGANVLTF
TRBV4-1	-	-	TRBJ2-1	TGCGCCAGCAGCCAAGAGCCACTAAGCTCCTACAATGAGCAGTTCTTC	CASSQEPLSSYNEQFF
TRBV9	-	-	TRBJ2-7	TGTGCCAGCAGCGTGGGGGTAGACTCCTACGAGCAGTACTTC	CASSVGVDSYEQYF
TRBV9	few	-	TRBJ2-5	TGTGCCAGCAGCGCCTATAGTGGGAACGACCAAGAGACCCAGTACTTC	CASSAYSGNDQETQYF
TRBV4-3	-	-	TRBJ2-5	TGCGCCAGCAGCCAAGACTTCCCGTCAGAGACCCAGTACTTC	CASSQDFPSETQYF